The clone carrying this TCR beta chain was seen repeatedly, ten times or more. Its antigen is currently unknown. The entry originates in a study of early T cells in non-severe SARS-CoV-2 infection. Background on the study: RNA in bulk from unsorted whole blood was sequenced, and chains were unpaired.

CDR1 is SNHLY, CDR2 FYNNEI, per germline. This CDR3 has 11 amino acids. Trimming removed 7 bases at V and 14 bases at J, with 15 bases between. Study conclusions and caveats: VDJdb-based matching was biased toward anti-spike CD8 responses and missed private and CD4 specificities.

The TCR library protocol attached unique molecular identifiers to the individual cDNA molecules. One entry per CDR3 protein, called by TCRdb with MiXCR from the 5' RACE reads. Seen here are tens of thousands of distinct CDR3 sequences, about 3.9% observed once, and the top ten hold more than 8%. The chain recombines TRBV2 with TRBJ2-1; D gene unclear. The sample taken for sequencing was whole blood. The receptor was isolated from an adult who was a healthcare worker with PCR-confirmed SARS-CoV-2 infection or an uninfected control (not recorded which). The CDR3 region has the DNA TGTGCCAGCAATTGGGAAGGGTATAAGTTCTTC. Protein: CASNWEGYKFF.